The 24 T cell receptor beta chains listed next were all sequenced from one sample in a study of T cell repertoires in cytomegalovirus infection. TCRdb re-called the reads through MiXCR, storing one row per CDR3 protein. The sample contains 150,000 to 200,000 distinct CDR3 sequences, 28% of which appear only once. Sequenced sample: PBMCs. The source is a human donor in good health (CMV status not recorded). Some clones in this sample may be carry-over from other donors' samples.

The chain links TRBV29-1 to TRBJ2-3; D might be TRBD2 (5 bases). Trimming left V 8 bases short and J 4 bases short, with 10 bases between. Germline loops: CDR1 SQVTM, CDR2 ANQGSEA. The CDR3 contains 11 residues. The CDR3 sequence is CSCSEADTQYF. The CDR3 nucleotides are TGCAGCTGTAGCGAGGCAGATACGCAGTATTTT.

The chain joins TRBV7-2 to TRBJ1-1; 9 bases match TRBD1. The CDR3 extends over 14 amino acids. The ends lost 1 base at V and 11 bases at J; junction bases unmatched: 8. From germline, CDR1 is SGHTA and CDR2 FQGNSA. The CDR3 coding sequence is TGTGCCAGCAGCTTAGTGGGACAGGGAGTGAGTGCTTTCTTT. It translates to CASSLVGQGVSAFF.

The chain combines TRBV7-2 with TRBJ1-1; D is uncertain. This CDR3 is built from 15 residues. V shed 1 base and J shed 1 base, with 10 bases lying between them. Germline CDR1 SGHTA, CDR2 FQGNSA. CDR3: CASSLVSGSNTEAFF. In DNA form, the CDR3 reads TGTGCCAGCAGCTTAGTATCCGGATCGAACACTGAAGCTTTCTTT. The whole variable domain, filled in from reference TRBV7-2 and TRBJ1-1, reads GAGVSQSPSNKVTEKGKDVELRCDPISGHTALYWYRQSLGQGLEFLIYFQGNSAPDKSGLPSDRFSAERTGGSVSTLTIQRTQQEDSAVYLCASSLVSGSNTEAFFGQGTRLTVV.

The chain's CDR3 is CASRGLAGGRGNIQYF. CDR3 DNA sequence: TGTGCCAGCAGAGGACTAGCGGGGGGCCGAGGAAACATTCAGTACTTC. V usage is TRBV6-5 and J usage is TRBJ2-4; 14 bases fit TRBD2. Germline values: CDR1 MNHEY, CDR2 SVGAGI. This CDR3 is built from 16 residues. Trimming at V came to 6 bases and at J to 6 bases, leaving 7 bases not matched to a gene.

The chain combines TRBV27 with TRBJ2-3, with TRBD1 matching 9 bases. The V and J ends lost 6 bases and 0 bases, in that order; junction bases with no gene match: 7. Germline V gene data show CDR1 as MNHEY and CDR2 as SMNVEV (reference sequence). The CDR3 length is 16 residues. CDR3 bases: TGTGCCAGCAGCCGGGACAGGGCCTCTAGCACAGATACGCAGTATTTT. Its translation: CASSRDRASSTDTQYF.

This clonotype was found a few times. The chain recombines TRBV7-3 with TRBJ2-3, with D perhaps matching TRBD1 (6 bases). Germline V gives CDR1 SGHTA, CDR2 FQGTGA. This CDR3 region has 15 residues. V was trimmed by 4 bases and J by 2 bases, leaving 13 bases between them. The CDR3 loop reads CASSSQGGDTDTQYF. The CDR3 DNA is TGTGCCAGCAGCTCCCAAGGGGGAGACACAGATACGCAGTATTTT.

The chain employs TRBV30 and TRBJ1-3; D is unclear. From germline, CDR1 is GTSNPN and CDR2 SVGIG (reference sequence). CDR3 length equals 15 residues. Trimming took 0 bases from V and 0 from J, leaving 9 bases between them. CDR3 residues: CAWSVRPGSGNTIYF. The CDR3 region has the DNA TGTGCCTGGAGTGTACGGCCGGGCTCTGGAAACACCATATATTTT.

The rearrangement joins TRBV5-1 to TRBJ1-1, with unresolved D. V shed 4 bases and J shed 1 base, with 11 bases lying between them. Per the germline V gene, CDR1 is SGHRS and CDR2 is YFSETQ. This CDR3 region has 14 residues. CDR3 sequence reads: CASSGSTRNTEAFF. In nucleotides, the CDR3 is TGCGCCAGCAGCGGATCAACTCGGAACACTGAAGCTTTCTTT.

In its sample, this clonotype was seen a few times. The J gene is TRBJ2-1, the V gene TRBV19; D gene ambiguous. CDR1 and CDR2 (germline): LNHDA, SQIVND (reference sequence). The CDR3 consists of 15 residues. Between the trimmed V and J ends, which lost 5 bases and 0 bases, there was a span of 11 bases. The CDR3 coding sequence is TGTGCCAGTAGTGACAAGTGGAGCTCCTACAATGAGCAGTTCTTC. Protein sequence: CASSDKWSSYNEQFF.

In this sample, this clonotype turned up a few times. The chain combines TRBV11-3 with TRBJ2-5; 10 nucleotides agree with TRBD2. V dropped 1 base and J dropped 14; count of bases not matched to a gene: 10. Germline V gene data show CDR1 as SGHNT and CDR2 as YENEEA. This CDR3 has 14 amino acids. CDR3 DNA sequence: TGTGCCAGCAGCTTAGTGCCTAGCGGGGGCCCGAAATACTTC. This encodes CASSLVPSGGPKYF.

The V call is TRBV19, the J call TRBJ2-1; the match to TRBD2 covers 7 bases. After removal of 6 bases from V and 0 bases from J, the junction contained 8 bases not matched to a gene. CDR3 size: 16 residues. Germline-derived CDR1 and CDR2 are LNHDA and SQIVND (reference sequence). The CDR3 loop reads CASRSSGDYSYNEQFF. The CDR3 nucleotides read TGTGCCAGTAGGTCCAGCGGGGATTACTCCTACAATGAGCAGTTCTTC.

This clonotype came up many times. CDR3: CASSLFGPMNTEAFF. The CDR3 DNA reads as TGTGCCAGCAGCTTATTTGGGCCTATGAACACTGAAGCTTTCTTT. V gene TRBV7-2 combines with J gene TRBJ1-1; no definite D call. V was cut by 2 bases and J by 0 bases, with 10 bases left in between. Germline V CDR1 and CDR2: SGHTA, FQGNSA. CDR3 length: 15 amino acids.

This clonotype turned up a few times. V and J are TRBV6-4 and TRBJ2-7, with a possible D match to TRBD1 (6 bases). The CDR3 runs 14 residues. The V gene's germline CDR1 is MRHNA and CDR2 SNTAGT. Trimming took off 0 bases at V and 6 bases at J, with 12 bases between the two ends. CDR3 in amino acids: CASSDSDSSAEQYF. The CDR3 bases are TGTGCCAGCAGTGACTCGGACAGTTCAGCCGAGCAGTACTTC.

The chain employs TRBV6-6 and TRBJ2-7; D not certain. The CDR3 is 13 residues long. The V end was cut by 6 bases, the J end by 7 bases, with 16 bases between. Germline CDR1 is MNHNY and CDR2 is SVGAGI (reference sequence). This chain's CDR3 is CASSPGPIGEQYF. The DNA of the CDR3 is TGTGCCAGCAGCCCAGGACCGATCGGGGAGCAGTACTTC.

The table lists this clonotype with a few counts. The chain has TRBV7-6 and TRBJ2-5; TRBD1 aligns across 9 bases. This CDR3 comprises 15 residues. V was pared by 2 bases and J by 5 bases, with 6 bases of the junction left unmatched. Germline CDR1 SGHVS, CDR2 FNYEAQ. CDR3 nucleotide sequence: TGTGCCAGCAGCTTAAACAGGGGGCGCAGGGAGACCCAGTACTTC. Amino acid sequence: CASSLNRGRRETQYF.

The sample holds many counts of this clonotype. The rearrangement links TRBV5-6 to TRBJ1-2; D gene uncertain. V was trimmed by 0 bases and J by 2 bases, leaving 11 bases between them. CDR3 size: 15 residues. Germline V gene lookup returns CDR1 SGHDT and CDR2 YYEEEE. The CDR3 DNA is TGTGCCAGCAGCTTGGATCGACATCTGAACTATGGCTACACCTTC. As protein: CASSLDRHLNYGYTF.

The chain employs TRBV11-2 and TRBJ2-7; 9 bases line up with TRBD1. J was trimmed by 6 bases and V by 5 bases; bases with no gene match: 8. The CDR3 has 14 amino acids. Germline CDR1 and CDR2: SGHAT and FQNNGV. CDR3 sequence reads: CASSPTPTGGEQYF. The CDR3 DNA reads TGTGCCAGCAGCCCTACACCGACAGGGGGCGAGCAGTACTTC.

V gene TRBV7-9 combines with J gene TRBJ2-7; D uncertain. The CDR3 sequence is 17 residues long. Trimming took off 1 base at V and 2 bases at J, with 18 bases between the two ends. CDR1 and CDR2 (germline): SEHNR, FQNEAQ (reference sequence). The CDR3 region has the DNA TGTGCCAGCAGCTTAGGGACCGACGAAATCATGACCTACGAGCAGTACTTC. It encodes CASSLGTDEIMTYEQYF. The full variable domain, its missing parts supplied by reference TRBV7-9 and TRBJ2-7, is DTGVSQNPRHKITKRGQNVTFRCDPISEHNRLYWYRQTLGQGPEFLTYFQNEAQLEKSRLLSDRFSAERPKGSFSTLEIQRTEQGDSAMYLCASSLGTDEIMTYEQYFGPGTRLTVT.

This clonotype has only one observation. This chain links TRBV12-3 or TRBV12-4 with TRBJ2-1, with D unresolved. CDR3 length: 14 residues. V was clipped by 6 bases and J by 2 bases, with 11 bases between them. DNA for the CDR3: TGTGCCAGCAGGGGAATTTCCACCTACAATGAGCAGTTCTTC. This gives the protein CASRGISTYNEQFF.

This clonotype was observed a handful of times. V gene TRBV30 combines with J gene TRBJ2-2; 7 bases are shared with TRBD1. Losses at the gene ends were 5 bases for V and 5 bases for J; bases not matched to a gene: 8. From germline, CDR1 is GTSNPN and CDR2 SVGIG (reference sequence). CDR3 size: 14 residues. The CDR3 DNA sequence: TGTGCCTGGCAGAGACAGGGATGGACCGGGGAGCTGTTTTTT. Translation: CAWQRQGWTGELFF.

The rearrangement joins TRBV27 to TRBJ2-1; the D gene is possibly TRBD1 (5 bases). The CDR3 is 13 residues long. The V and J ends lost 5 bases and 8 bases respectively, with 13 bases between them. In germline, CDR1 is MNHEY, CDR2 SMNVEV (reference sequence). CDR3 sequence: CASSLQVSDEQFF. The CDR3 coding sequence is TGTGCCAGCAGTCTACAGGTTTCGGATGAGCAGTTCTTC.

This sequence joins TRBV2 and TRBJ2-2; 9 bases are shared with TRBD2. This CDR3 comprises 20 residues. Germline-derived CDR1 and CDR2 are SNHLY and FYNNEI. Trimming cost V 3 bases and J 0 bases; bases outside gene matches: 14. The CDR3 protein is CASSDLQAGGLKANTGELFF. The CDR3 bases are TGTGCCAGCAGTGATCTTCAGGCGGGGGGGCTTAAGGCGAACACCGGGGAGCTGTTTTTT.

The J gene is TRBJ2-7, the V gene TRBV5-1; TRBD1 matches 7 bases. J gave up 2 bases and V 4 bases, and 9 bases lay outside the gene matches. This CDR3 has 15 residues. The V gene's germline CDR1 is SGHRS and CDR2 YFSETQ. Here the CDR3 reads CASSLGTAVTYEQYF. In nucleotides, the CDR3 is TGCGCCAGCAGCCTCGGGACAGCCGTAACCTACGAGCAGTACTTC.

A few counts support this clonotype. This chain links TRBV7-3 with TRBJ1-2; 9 bases align to TRBD1. Germline CDR1 reads SGHTA; CDR2 reads FQGTGA. V dropped 5 bases and J dropped 6; count of bases not matched to a gene: 16. The CDR3 contains 17 residues. The CDR3 bases are TGTGCCAGCAGCCTGAATCCGCCCGGGACAGGGAACAATGGCTACACCTTC. Translation: CASSLNPPGTGNNGYTF.